This note documents a single TCR beta chain sequence. Here immunoSEQ multiplex PCR was the method, and the copy in TCRdb shows in-frame clones only, minus some. The sample has some 73,000 clones; roughly 80% are singletons. These data belong to a study of blood T cell repertoires in COVID-19. Across the study: T cells, B-cell-depleted T cells, or PBMCs supplied cDNA or gDNA.

This CDR3 comprises 14 residues. Trimming stripped 4 bases from V and 4 bases from J, with 11 bases between. Germline CDR1 reads LGHDT; CDR2 reads YNNKEL (reference sequence). The V and J genes are TRBV3-1 (or the pseudogene TRBV3-2) and TRBJ2-1, with a weak D call TRBD1 (6 bases). The clonotype was recovered from a human donor in a cohort sampled during active COVID-19. The sequenced sample was peripheral blood. The chain's CDR3 is CASSLRTEYNEQFF. The CDR3 region has the DNA TGTGCCAGCAGCCTTCGGACAGAGTACAATGAGCAGTTCTTC.